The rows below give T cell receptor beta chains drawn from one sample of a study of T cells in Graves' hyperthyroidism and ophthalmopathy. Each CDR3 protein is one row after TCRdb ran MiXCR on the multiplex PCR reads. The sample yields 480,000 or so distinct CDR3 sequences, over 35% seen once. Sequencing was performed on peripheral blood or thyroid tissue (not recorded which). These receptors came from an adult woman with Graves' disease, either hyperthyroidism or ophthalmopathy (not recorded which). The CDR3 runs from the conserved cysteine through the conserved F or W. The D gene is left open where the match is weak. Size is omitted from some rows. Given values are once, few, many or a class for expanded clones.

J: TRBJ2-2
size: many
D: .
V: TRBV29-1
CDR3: CSGRTANTGELFF
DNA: TGCAGCGGAAGGACAGCTAACACCGGGGAGCTGTTTTTT

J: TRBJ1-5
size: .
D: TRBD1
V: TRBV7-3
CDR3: CASSLFGTGLGNQPQHF
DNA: TGTGCCAGCAGCTTATTCGGGACAGGGCTAGGGAATCAGCCCCAGCATTTT

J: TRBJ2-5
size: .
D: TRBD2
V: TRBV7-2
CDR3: CASSLTSGEEETQYF
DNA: TGTGCCAGCAGCCTCACTAGCGGGGAGGAGGAGACCCAGTACTTC

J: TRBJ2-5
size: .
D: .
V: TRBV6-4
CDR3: CASSDPGRAGQYF
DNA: TGTGCCAGCAGTGACCCCGGACGGGCAGGCCAGTACTTC

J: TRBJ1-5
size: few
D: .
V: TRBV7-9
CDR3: CASSGTGLSNQPQHF
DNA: TGTGCCAGCAGTGGGACGGGTCTTAGCAATCAGCCCCAGCATTTT

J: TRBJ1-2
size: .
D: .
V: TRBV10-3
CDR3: CAISEQGVYGYTF
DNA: TGTGCCATCAGTGAGCAGGGAGTCTATGGCTACACCTTC

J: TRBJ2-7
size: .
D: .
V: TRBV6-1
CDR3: CASKGPASYEQYF
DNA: TGTGCCAGCAAGGGTCCTGCCTCCTACGAGCAGTACTTC

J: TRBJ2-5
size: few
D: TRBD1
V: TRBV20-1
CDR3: CSARKGARQPQYF
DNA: TGCAGTGCTAGAAAGGGGGCCCGGCAGCCCCAGTACTTC

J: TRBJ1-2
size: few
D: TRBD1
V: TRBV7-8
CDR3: CASSSGQGENYGYTF
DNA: TGTGCCAGCAGTTCGGGACAGGGCGAAAACTATGGCTACACCTTC

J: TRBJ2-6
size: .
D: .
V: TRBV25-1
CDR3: CASSRVISGANVLTF
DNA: TGTGCCAGCAGTCGTGTTATCTCTGGGGCCAACGTCCTGACTTTC

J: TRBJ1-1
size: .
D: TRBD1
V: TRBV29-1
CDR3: CSAGQGITEAFF
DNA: TGCAGCGCTGGACAGGGGATCACTGAAGCTTTCTTT

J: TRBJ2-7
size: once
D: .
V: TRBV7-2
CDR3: CASSLEADTYEQYF
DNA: TGTGCCAGCAGCTTAGAGGCAGACACCTACGAGCAGTACTTC

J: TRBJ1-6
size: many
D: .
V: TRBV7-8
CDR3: CASSLAAPTASSYNSPLHF
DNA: TGTGCCAGCAGCTTAGCAGCCCCGACAGCTAGCTCCTATAATTCACCCCTCCACTTT

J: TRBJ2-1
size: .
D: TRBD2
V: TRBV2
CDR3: CASKGGLDNEQFF
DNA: TGTGCCAGCAAGGGAGGACTAGACAATGAGCAGTTCTTC

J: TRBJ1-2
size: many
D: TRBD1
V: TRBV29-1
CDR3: CSVMGVDRSPNYGYTF
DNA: TGCAGCGTGATGGGTGTGGACAGGTCCCCTAACTATGGCTACACCTTC

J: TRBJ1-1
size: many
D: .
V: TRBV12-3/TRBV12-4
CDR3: CASSFNGASSGYTEAFF
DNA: TGTGCCAGCAGTTTTAACGGGGCCTCCTCGGGGTACACTGAAGCTTTCTTT

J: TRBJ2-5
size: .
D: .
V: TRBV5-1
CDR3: CARPTTGMETQYF
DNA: TGCGCCAGACCGACTACGGGGATGGAGACCCAGTACTTC

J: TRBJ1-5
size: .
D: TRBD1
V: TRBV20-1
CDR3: CSASLTVDRGHGQPQHF
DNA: TGCAGTGCTAGCCTGACAGTAGACAGGGGCCATGGTCAGCCCCAGCATTTT

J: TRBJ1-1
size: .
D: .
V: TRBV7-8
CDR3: CASSRGGSRKAFF
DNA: TGTGCCAGCAGCCGAGGGGGGTCCAGAAAAGCTTTCTTT

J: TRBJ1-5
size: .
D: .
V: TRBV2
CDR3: CATQGLGQPQHF
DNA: TGTGCCACACAGGGTCTCGGTCAGCCCCAGCATTTT